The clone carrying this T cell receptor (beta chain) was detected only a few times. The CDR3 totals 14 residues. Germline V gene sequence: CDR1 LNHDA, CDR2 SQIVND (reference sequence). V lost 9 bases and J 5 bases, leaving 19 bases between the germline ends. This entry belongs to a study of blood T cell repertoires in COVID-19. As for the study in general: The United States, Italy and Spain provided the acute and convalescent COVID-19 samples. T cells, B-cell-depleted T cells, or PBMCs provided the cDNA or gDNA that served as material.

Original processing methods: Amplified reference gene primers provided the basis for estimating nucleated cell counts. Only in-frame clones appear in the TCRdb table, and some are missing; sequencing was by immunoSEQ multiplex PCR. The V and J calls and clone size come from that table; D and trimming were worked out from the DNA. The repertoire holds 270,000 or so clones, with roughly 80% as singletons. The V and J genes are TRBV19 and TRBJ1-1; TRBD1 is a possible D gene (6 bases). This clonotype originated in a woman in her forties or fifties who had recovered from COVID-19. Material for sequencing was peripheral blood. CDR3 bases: TGTGCCAGAAATCGGCCGGGGGGCTTTACTGAAGCTTTCTTT. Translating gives CARNRPGGFTEAFF.